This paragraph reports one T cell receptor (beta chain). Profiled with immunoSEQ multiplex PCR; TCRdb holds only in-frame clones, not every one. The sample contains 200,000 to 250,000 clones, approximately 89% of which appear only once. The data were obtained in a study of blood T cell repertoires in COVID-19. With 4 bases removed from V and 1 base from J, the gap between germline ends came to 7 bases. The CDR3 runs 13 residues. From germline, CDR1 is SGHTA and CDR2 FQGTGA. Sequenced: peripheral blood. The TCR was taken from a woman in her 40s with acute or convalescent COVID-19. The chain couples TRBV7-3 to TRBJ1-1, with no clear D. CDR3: CASSSYGNTEAFF. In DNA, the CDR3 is TGTGCCAGCAGCTCCTACGGGAACACTGAAGCTTTCTTT. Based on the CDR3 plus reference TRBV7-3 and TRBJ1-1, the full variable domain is GAGVSQTPSNKVTEKGKYVELRCDPISGHTALYWYRQSLGQGPEFLIYFQGTGAADDSGLPNDRFFAVRPEGSVSTLKIQRTERGDSAVYLCASSSYGNTEAFFGQGTRLTVV.